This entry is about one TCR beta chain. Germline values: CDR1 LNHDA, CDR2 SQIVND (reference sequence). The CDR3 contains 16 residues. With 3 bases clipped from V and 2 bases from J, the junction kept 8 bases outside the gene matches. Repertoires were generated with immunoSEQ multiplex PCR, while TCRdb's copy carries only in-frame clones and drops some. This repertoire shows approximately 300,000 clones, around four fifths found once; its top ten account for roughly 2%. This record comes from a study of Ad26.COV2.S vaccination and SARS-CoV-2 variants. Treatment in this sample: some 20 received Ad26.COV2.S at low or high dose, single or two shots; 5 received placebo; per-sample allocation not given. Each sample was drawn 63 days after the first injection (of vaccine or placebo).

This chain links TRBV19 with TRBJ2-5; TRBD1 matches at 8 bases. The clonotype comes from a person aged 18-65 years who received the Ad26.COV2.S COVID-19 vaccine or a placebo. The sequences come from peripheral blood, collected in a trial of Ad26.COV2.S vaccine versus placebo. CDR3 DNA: TGTGCCAGTAGTATCTCGGGACAGGAGATACAAGAGACCCAGTACTTC. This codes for CASSISGQEIQETQYF.